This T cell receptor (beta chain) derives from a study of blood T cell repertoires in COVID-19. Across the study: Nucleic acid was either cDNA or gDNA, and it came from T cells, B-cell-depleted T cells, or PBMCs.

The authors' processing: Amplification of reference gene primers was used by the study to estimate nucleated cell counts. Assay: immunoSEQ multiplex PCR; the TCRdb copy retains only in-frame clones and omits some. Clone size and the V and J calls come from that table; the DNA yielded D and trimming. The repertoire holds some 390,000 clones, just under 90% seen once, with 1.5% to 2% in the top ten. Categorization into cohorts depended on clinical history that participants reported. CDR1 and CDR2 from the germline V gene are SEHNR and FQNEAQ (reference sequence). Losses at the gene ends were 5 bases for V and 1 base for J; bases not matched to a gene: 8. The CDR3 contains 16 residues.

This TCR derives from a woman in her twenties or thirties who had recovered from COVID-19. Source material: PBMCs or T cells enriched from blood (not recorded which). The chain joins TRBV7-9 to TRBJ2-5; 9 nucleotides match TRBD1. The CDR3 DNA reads TGTGCCAGCAGCCCGCACGGGACAGGGACCCAAGAGACCCAGTACTTC. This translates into CASSPHGTGTQETQYF.